Included here is one TCR beta chain sequence, with context. Its antigen is unidentified. The data derive from a study of OX40 agonist ivuxolimab in advanced cancers. About the study: A partial response was reached by three patients: one with hepatocellular carcinoma and two with cutaneous melanoma. The study, taken as a whole, reports: CD4+ T cells averaged fewer expanded clones than CD8+ T cells.

Clones were read by immunoSEQ multiplex PCR, and TCRdb kept only the in-frame ones, dropping some. Of 85,000 to 130,000 clones listed, 90% are singletons. The sample here was CD4+ or CD8+ T cells sorted from blood, taken in a trial of the OX40 agonist ivuxolimab. The origin of this receptor is an adult with an advanced solid tumor such as melanoma, head and neck, liver or kidney cancer.

CDR3 coding DNA: TGTGCCAGCAGCTTAGCGGGTACTAGGAGGGTCGCAGATACGCAGTATTTT. Protein: CASSLAGTRRVADTQYF. This chain connects TRBV7-2 to TRBJ2-3, with D tentatively TRBD2 (6 bases). V shed 0 bases and J shed 4 bases, with 17 bases lying between them. The CDR3 loop spans 17 amino acids. Germline CDR1 is SGHTA and CDR2 is FQGNSA.